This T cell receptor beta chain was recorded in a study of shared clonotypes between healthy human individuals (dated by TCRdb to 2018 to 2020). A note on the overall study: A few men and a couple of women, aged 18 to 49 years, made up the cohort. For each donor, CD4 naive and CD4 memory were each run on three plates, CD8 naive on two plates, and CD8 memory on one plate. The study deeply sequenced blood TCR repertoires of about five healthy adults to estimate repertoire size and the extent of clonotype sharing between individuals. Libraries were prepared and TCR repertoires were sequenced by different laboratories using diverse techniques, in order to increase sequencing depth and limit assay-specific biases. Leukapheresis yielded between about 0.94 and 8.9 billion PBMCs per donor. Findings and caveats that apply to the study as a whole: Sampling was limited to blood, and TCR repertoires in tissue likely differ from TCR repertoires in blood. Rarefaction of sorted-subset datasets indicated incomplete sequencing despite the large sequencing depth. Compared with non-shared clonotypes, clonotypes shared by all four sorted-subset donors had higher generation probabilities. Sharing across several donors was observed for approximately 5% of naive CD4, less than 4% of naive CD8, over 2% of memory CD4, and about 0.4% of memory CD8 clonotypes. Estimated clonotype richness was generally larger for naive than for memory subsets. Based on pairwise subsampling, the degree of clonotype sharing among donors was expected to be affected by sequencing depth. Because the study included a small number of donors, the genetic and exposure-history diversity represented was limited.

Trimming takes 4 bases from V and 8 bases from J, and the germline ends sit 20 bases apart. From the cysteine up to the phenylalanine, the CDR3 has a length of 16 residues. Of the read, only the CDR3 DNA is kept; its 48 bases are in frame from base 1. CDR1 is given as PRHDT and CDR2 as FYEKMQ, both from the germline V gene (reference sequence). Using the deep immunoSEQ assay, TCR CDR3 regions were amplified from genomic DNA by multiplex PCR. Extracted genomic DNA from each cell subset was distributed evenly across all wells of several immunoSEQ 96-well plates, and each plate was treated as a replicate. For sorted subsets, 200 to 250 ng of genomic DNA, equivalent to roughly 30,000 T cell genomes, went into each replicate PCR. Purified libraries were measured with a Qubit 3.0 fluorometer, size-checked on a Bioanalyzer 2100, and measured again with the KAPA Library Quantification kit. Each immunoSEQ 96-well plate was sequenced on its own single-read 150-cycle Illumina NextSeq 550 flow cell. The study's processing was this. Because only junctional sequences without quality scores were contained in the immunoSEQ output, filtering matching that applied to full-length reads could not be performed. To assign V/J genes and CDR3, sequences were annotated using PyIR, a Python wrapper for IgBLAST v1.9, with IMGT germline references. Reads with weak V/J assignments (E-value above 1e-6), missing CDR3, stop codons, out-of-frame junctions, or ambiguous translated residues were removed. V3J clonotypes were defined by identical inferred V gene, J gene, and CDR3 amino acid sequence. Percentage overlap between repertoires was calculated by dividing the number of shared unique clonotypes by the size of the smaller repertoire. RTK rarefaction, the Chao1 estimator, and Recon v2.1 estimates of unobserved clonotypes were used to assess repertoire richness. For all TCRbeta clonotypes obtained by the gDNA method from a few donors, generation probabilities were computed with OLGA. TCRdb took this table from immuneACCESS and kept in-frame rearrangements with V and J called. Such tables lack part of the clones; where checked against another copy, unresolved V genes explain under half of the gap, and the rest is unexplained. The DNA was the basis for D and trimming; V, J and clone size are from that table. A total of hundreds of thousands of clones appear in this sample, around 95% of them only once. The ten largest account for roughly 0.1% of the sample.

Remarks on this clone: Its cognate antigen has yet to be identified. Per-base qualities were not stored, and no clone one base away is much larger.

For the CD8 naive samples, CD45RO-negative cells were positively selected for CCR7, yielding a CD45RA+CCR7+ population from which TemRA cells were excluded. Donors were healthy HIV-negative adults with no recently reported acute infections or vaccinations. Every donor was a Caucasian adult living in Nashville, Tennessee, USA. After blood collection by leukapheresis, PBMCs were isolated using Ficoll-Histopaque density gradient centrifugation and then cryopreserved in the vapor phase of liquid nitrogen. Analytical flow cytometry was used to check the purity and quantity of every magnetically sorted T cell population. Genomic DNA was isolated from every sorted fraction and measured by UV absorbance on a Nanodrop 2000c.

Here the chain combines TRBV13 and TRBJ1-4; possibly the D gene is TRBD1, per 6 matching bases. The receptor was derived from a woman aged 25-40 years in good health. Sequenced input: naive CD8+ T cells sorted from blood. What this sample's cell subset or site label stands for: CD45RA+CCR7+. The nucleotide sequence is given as TGTGCCAGCAGCTCCCGTGGTGAACAGGGAAGGGAAAAACTGTTTTTT. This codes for CASSSRGEQGREKLFF.